In this sample, the clone carrying this T cell receptor (beta chain) turned up a few times. Its antigen is unidentified. The data are from a study of T-cell memory formation after mild COVID-19. Points from the study as a whole: Some clones that responded were present in memory (sampled pre-infection), which suggests cross-reactive memory joined. Later expanders leaned toward CD4+, whereas clones contracting from day 15 to 85 were balanced CD4/CD8.

TCRdb passed the 5' RACE reads through MiXCR, listing each CDR3 protein once. The sample has about 180,000 distinct CDR3 sequences; around 20% are singletons. V lost 0 bases and J 8 bases, leaving 13 bases between the germline ends. Germline CDR1 reads LGHNA; CDR2 reads YNFKEQ. This CDR3 has 14 residues. The TCR comes from a man aged 18 to 30 who had mild COVID-19 (a few samples of this study predate the infection). Cell type and time point are not known. The V and J genes are TRBV4-2 and TRBJ1-2, with unresolved D. The material sequenced was PBMCs or a T cell subset sorted from them (not recorded which). The CDR3 DNA reads as TGTGCCAGCAGCCAAGATCCGGATGGTGAAGGCTACACCTTC. This gives the protein CASSQDPDGEGYTF.